The 12 T cell receptor beta chains given below trace back to one sample, sequenced in a study of shared clonotypes between healthy human individuals. Method: immunoSEQ multiplex PCR; TCRdb's copy keeps in-frame clones and lacks some. In the table there are around 600,000 clones, roughly 97% of which are singletons. Sequenced: naive CD4+ T cells sorted from blood. Subset defined: CD45RA+ positively selected. Source of these receptors: a woman aged 30 to 39 in good health.

The chain carries TRBV7-9 and TRBJ1-1; the D gene is possibly TRBD1 (5 bases). Trimming removed 5 bases from V and 0 bases from J, with 13 bases in between. CDR3 length: 15 residues. Germline-derived CDR1 and CDR2 are SEHNR and FQNEAQ (reference sequence). The CDR3 coding sequence is TGTGCCAGCAGCCCCTCGACAGCTATGAACACTGAAGCTTTCTTT. This translates into CASSPSTAMNTEAFF.

The V gene is TRBV9, the J gene TRBJ2-7; D is unclear. V lost 0 bases and J 0 bases, leaving 7 bases between the germline ends. Germline loops: CDR1 SGDLS, CDR2 YYNGEE. The CDR3 sequence is 14 residues long. The CDR3 DNA reads TGTGCCAGCAGCGTAGGTCAGACCTCCTACGAGCAGTACTTC. It is translated as CASSVGQTSYEQYF.

The V and J genes are TRBV5-5 and TRBJ1-2; D is ambiguous. Germline V gives CDR1 SGHKS, CDR2 YYEKEE (reference sequence). The CDR3 has 13 amino acids. Trimming stripped 0 bases from V and 4 bases from J, with 7 bases between. The CDR3 region has the DNA TGTGCCAGCAGCTTGGACAGCCTCTATGGCTACACCTTC. This translates into CASSLDSLYGYTF.

The chain joins TRBV6-5 to TRBJ1-2; TRBD1 is a possible D gene (5 bases). V lost 2 bases, J lost 8 bases, and 9 bases lay in between. This CDR3 contains 12 residues. In germline, CDR1 is MNHEY, CDR2 SVGAGI. In nucleotides, the CDR3 is TGTGCCAGCAGTTACAGGGGCCGCGGCTACACCTTC. It is translated as CASSYRGRGYTF.

The V and J genes are TRBV27 and TRBJ2-3, with a weak D call TRBD2 (5 bases). V lost 2 bases to trimming and J lost 4 bases, with 16 bases between them. CDR1 is MNHEY, CDR2 SMNVEV, per germline (reference sequence). CDR3 size: 16 residues. DNA for the CDR3: TGTGCCAGCAGTTTACGCCCCTTGTACGGGGCAGATACGCAGTATTTT. This translates into CASSLRPLYGADTQYF.

The chain links TRBV6-6 to TRBJ1-5; tentative D call: TRBD1 (6 bases). V was clipped by 6 bases and J by 3 bases, with 9 bases between them. Germline values: CDR1 MNHNY, CDR2 SVGAGI (reference sequence). CDR3 length equals 13 residues. The CDR3 loop reads CASSDRPNQPQHF. DNA for the CDR3: TGTGCCAGCAGCGACAGGCCCAATCAGCCCCAGCATTTT.

This CDR3 reads CASSQVVWETQYF. DNA of the CDR3: TGCGCCAGCAGCCAAGTTGTGTGGGAGACCCAGTACTTC. The chain employs TRBV4-1 and TRBJ2-5; D uncertain. This CDR3 is 13 amino acids long. Trimming removed 1 base from V and 5 bases from J, with 8 bases in between. Germline CDR1 and CDR2: MGHRA and YSYEKL.

The chain joins TRBV5-8 to TRBJ2-2, with D unresolved. V gave up 1 base and J gave up 0 bases, with 7 bases separating them. This CDR3 comprises 15 residues. The germline gives CDR1 SGHTS, CDR2 YDEGEE. CDR3 nucleotides: TGTGCCAGCAGCTTGAGCAGCGCGAACACCGGGGAGCTGTTTTTT. Translating gives CASSLSSANTGELFF.

The V and J genes are TRBV5-1 and TRBJ2-5, with 7 nucleotides matching TRBD1. V was clipped by 7 bases and J by 1 base; unmatched bases: 4. This CDR3 contains 13 residues. Germline-derived CDR1 and CDR2 are SGHRS and YFSETQ. The CDR3 DNA reads TGCGCCAGCCGCGGACAGGTCCAAGAGACCCAGTACTTC. Translation gives CASRGQVQETQYF.

V is TRBV5-5 and J is TRBJ1-5, with D possibly matching TRBD1 (6 bases). The CDR3 spans 15 residues. Trimming stripped 0 bases from V and 7 bases from J, with 14 bases between. Germline lookup yields CDR1 SGHKS and CDR2 YYEKEE (reference sequence). The CDR3, as DNA: TGTGCCAGCAGCTTGGCCCACAGGGTGGGACAGCCCCAGCATTTT. This gives the protein CASSLAHRVGQPQHF.

The V gene is TRBV5-1, the J gene TRBJ2-5, with TRBD2 matching 14 bases. The germline V gene encodes CDR1 SGHRS and CDR2 YFSETQ. V trimming: 4 bases; J trimming: 2 bases; junction bases outside the gene matches: 7. The CDR3 sequence is 17 residues long. CDR3 sequence reads: CASSDLTSGRAQETQYF. The CDR3 DNA is TGCGCCAGCAGCGACCTGACTAGCGGGAGGGCACAAGAGACCCAGTACTTC.

As DNA, the CDR3 is TGTGCCACACGGGGGGGTCCACTCAACGAGCAGTACTTC. Its translation: CATRGGPLNEQYF. V is TRBV6-5 and J is TRBJ2-7, with 8 bases identical to TRBD2. The germline gives CDR1 MNHEY, CDR2 SVGAGI. CDR3 length: 13 residues. J lost 5 bases, V lost 10 bases, and 10 bases had no gene match.